Presented here are 15 T cell receptor beta chains from one specimen sequenced in a study of blood T cell repertoires in COVID-19. TCRdb's table, derived via immunoSEQ multiplex PCR, lists solely in-frame clones and lacks some. The top ten hold 2% to 2.5% of the sample, which has about 390,000 clones, about 87% seen once. Sequencing was performed on peripheral blood. These TCRs come from a woman aged 60-70 years with COVID-19, enrolled during active disease.

The genes are TRBV7-8 and TRBJ2-3; the D gene is possibly TRBD2 (6 bases). CDR3 length: 16 residues. The germline V and J ends were trimmed by 4 bases and 1 base, with 15 bases remaining between them. In germline, CDR1 is SGHVS, CDR2 FQNEAQ. The CDR3 loop is CASSYQVASGTDTQYF. In nucleotides, the CDR3 is TGTGCCAGCAGCTACCAGGTGGCTAGCGGCACAGATACGCAGTATTTT.

The rearrangement joins TRBV7-8 to TRBJ1-2, with 7 bases matching TRBD1. This CDR3 has 15 residues. With V trimmed by 4 bases and J by 4 bases, 9 bases remained unmatched. Germline loops: CDR1 SGHVS, CDR2 FQNEAQ. The CDR3 DNA reads TGTGCCAGCAGCTCCCCCACAGGGGCCCTCTATGGCTACACCTTC. This sequence encodes CASSSPTGALYGYTF.

The chain recombines TRBV7-2 with TRBJ2-1, with 8 nucleotides matching TRBD2. The CDR3 totals 16 residues. J lost 0 bases, V lost 5 bases, and 6 bases had no gene match. The germline gives CDR1 SGHTA, CDR2 FQGNSA. The CDR3 here is CASSRAGGTSYNEQFF. As DNA, the CDR3 is TGTGCCAGCAGCAGGGCGGGGGGCACCTCCTACAATGAGCAGTTCTTC.

This clone has a single count. The genes are TRBV6-5 and TRBJ1-2, with unresolved D. Germline V lookup: CDR1 MNHEY, CDR2 SVGAGI. The CDR3 totals 15 residues. V was shortened by 0 bases and J by 0 bases, with 8 bases between the two germline ends. This chain's CDR3 is CASSYSWEANYGYTF. The CDR3 DNA follows: TGTGCCAGCAGTTACTCATGGGAGGCTAACTATGGCTACACCTTC.

This sequence joins TRBV9 and TRBJ2-3, with 9 positions matching TRBD1. This CDR3 comprises 18 residues. Germline V lookup: CDR1 SGDLS, CDR2 YYNGEE. V dropped 0 bases and J dropped 2; count of bases not matched to a gene: 10. CDR3 nucleotide sequence: TGTGCCAGCAGCGTAGGACAGGGGGGAAGCATGTCCACAGATACGCAGTATTTT. Protein product: CASSVGQGGSMSTDTQYF.

The gene calls are TRBV11-2 and TRBJ1-1; no firm D call. Trimming cost V 4 bases and J 1 base, with 10 bases left between them. This CDR3 contains 14 residues. The germline V gene encodes CDR1 SGHAT and CDR2 FQNNGV. The chain's CDR3 is CASSSPPSNTEAFF. The CDR3 coding sequence is TGTGCCAGCAGCTCCCCCCCGTCGAACACTGAAGCTTTCTTT.

The chain uses TRBV19 and TRBJ2-4; D possibly corresponds to TRBD2 (6 bases). Germline V CDR1 and CDR2: LNHDA, SQIVND (reference sequence). The V gene lost 8 bases and the J gene lost 7 bases, with 21 bases spanning the gap. The CDR3 has 15 amino acids. CDR3 DNA: TGTGCCAGTTCCGGACTACTGCAGTGGCGGAACATTCAGTACTTC. Protein product: CASSGLLQWRNIQYF.

This clone has more than one count but fewer than ten. The chain recombines TRBV2 with TRBJ1-6; D uncertain. Germline lookup yields CDR1 SNHLY and CDR2 FYNNEI. The CDR3 extends over 15 amino acids. Trimming took off 0 bases at V and 5 bases at J, with 8 bases between the two ends. This chain's CDR3 is CASSEAPSNNSPLHF. For the CDR3, the DNA is TGTGCCAGCAGTGAAGCGCCAAGCAATAATTCACCCCTCCACTTT.

The chain is built from TRBV13 and TRBJ2-1; perhaps TRBD1 as D (5 bases). V lost 2 bases and J 5 bases, leaving 7 bases between the germline ends. The germline CDR1 and CDR2 sequences are PRHDT and FYEKMQ (reference sequence). The CDR3 has 13 residues. Here the CDR3 reads CASSLRQNNEQFF. The CDR3 DNA follows: TGTGCCAGCAGCTTACGACAGAACAATGAGCAGTTCTTC.

This chain links TRBV4-1 with TRBJ1-5, with D hard to call. The CDR3 is made up of 15 amino acids. Germline V gene lookup returns CDR1 MGHRA and CDR2 YSYEKL. V lost 3 bases to trimming and J lost 4 bases, with 13 bases between them. In DNA form, the CDR3 reads TGCGCCAGCAGCCACTTTTTTCAGGAAAATCAGCCCCAGCATTTT. Protein: CASSHFFQENQPQHF.

J is TRBJ1-1 and V is TRBV2; D is perhaps TRBD1 (6 bases). The V end lost 5 bases, the J end lost 3 bases, and 13 bases lay between the germline ends. Per the germline V gene, CDR1 is SNHLY and CDR2 is FYNNEI. This CDR3 has 14 residues. The CDR3 sequence is CASSKQGTDTEAFF. The CDR3 bases are TGTGCCAGCAGTAAACAGGGAACGGACACTGAAGCTTTCTTT.

The CDR3 region has the DNA TGTGCCAGCAGTGACCTGGGCAGGGGGCCCAGTGGCTACACCTTC. Encoded protein: CASSDLGRGPSGYTF. The V gene is TRBV6-6, the J gene TRBJ1-2; 8 bases fit TRBD1. Trimming cost V 5 bases and J 7 bases; bases outside gene matches: 12. The CDR3 extends over 15 amino acids. Germline V gives CDR1 MNHNY, CDR2 SVGAGI (reference sequence).

This clone has a handful of counts. The rearrangement uses TRBV5-1 and TRBJ2-1; 10 bases map to TRBD2. CDR1 and CDR2 from the germline V gene are SGHRS and YFSETQ. This CDR3 spans 18 amino acids. With 3 bases clipped from V and 4 bases from J, the junction kept 13 bases outside the gene matches. CDR3 loop: CASSSTWVAGGAYNEQFF. The CDR3 region has the DNA TGCGCCAGCAGCTCTACCTGGGTAGCGGGGGGAGCATACAATGAGCAGTTCTTC.

The chain couples TRBV7-3 to TRBJ2-3; a weak D match, TRBD1 (5 bases). CDR3 length: 15 residues. V shed 3 bases and J shed 5 bases, with 15 bases lying between them. Per germline, CDR1 SGHTA and CDR2 FQGTGA. CDR3 protein: CASSLGGAQGDTQYF. Written as DNA, the CDR3 is TGTGCCAGCAGCTTGGGTGGGGCGCAAGGAGATACGCAGTATTTT. Looking up the rest from reference TRBV7-3 and TRBJ2-3 gives the full variable domain: GAGVSQTPSNKVTEKGKYVELRCDPISGHTALYWYRQSLGQGPEFLIYFQGTGAADDSGLPNDRFFAVRPEGSVSTLKIQRTERGDSAVYLCASSLGGAQGDTQYFGPGTRLTVL.

The J gene is TRBJ1-5, the V gene TRBV24-1; D ambiguous. The CDR3 contains 14 residues. Germline CDR1 KGHDR, CDR2 SFDVKD. Trimming took off 6 bases at V and 3 bases at J, with 11 bases between the two ends. This chain's CDR3 is CATSNAALNQPQHF. The CDR3 nucleotides are TGTGCCACCAGTAACGCGGCCCTCAATCAGCCCCAGCATTTT.